Shown below are 5 T cell receptor beta chains from a single sample sequenced in a study of T cell responses to AZD1222 COVID-19 vaccine. Clones were sequenced by immunoSEQ multiplex PCR, and TCRdb holds only the in-frame ones, with some missing. Of tens of thousands of clones in the sample, around 87% are singletons; the top ten hold approximately 30%. Specimen: peripheral blood, collected on day 0 of AZD1222 vaccination. Source of these receptors: an adult in good health.

The V and J genes are TRBV28 and TRBJ1-1; D call uncertain. The length of the CDR3 is 15 residues. The V gene's germline CDR1 is MDHEN and CDR2 SYDVKM. Trimming removed 5 bases at V and 1 base at J, with 14 bases between. The CDR3 DNA reads TGTGCCAGCAGTGCCCAATTGGGAGGGAACACTGAAGCTTTCTTT. Its protein is CASSAQLGGNTEAFF. Together with reference TRBV28 and TRBJ1-1, the CDR3 gives the full variable domain: DVKVTQSSRYLVKRTGEKVFLECVQDMDHENMFWYRQDPGLGLRLIYFSYDVKMKEKGDIPEGYSVSREKKERFSLILESASTNQTSMYLCASSAQLGGNTEAFFGQGTRLTVV.

The J gene is TRBJ2-3, the V gene TRBV25-1; D remains ambiguous. CDR3 length equals 15 residues. Trimming removed 5 bases from V and 4 bases from J, with 16 bases in between. CDR1 is MGHDK, CDR2 SYGVNS, per germline. CDR3 region: CASSHPVLLADTQYF. The CDR3 coding sequence is TGTGCCAGCAGTCACCCGGTCCTGCTAGCAGATACGCAGTATTTT.

CDR3 sequence (DNA): TGTGCCAGCTCACTCTTCGGGGGGAGGGAACCCGCTGGCTACACCTTC. Protein: CASSLFGGREPAGYTF. V gene TRBV18 combines with J gene TRBJ1-2; D might be TRBD1 (5 bases). The CDR3 sequence is 16 residues long. V shed 4 bases and J shed 7 bases, with 22 bases lying between them. CDR1 is KGHSH, CDR2 LQKENI, per germline.

The rearrangement uses TRBV28 and TRBJ2-2, with unresolved D. The V gene lost 7 bases and the J gene lost 6 bases, with 9 bases spanning the gap. The CDR3 runs 12 residues. Per germline, CDR1 MDHEN and CDR2 SYDVKM. CDR3 amino acids: CASNYGSGELFF. CDR3 coding DNA: TGTGCCAGCAATTACGGCTCCGGGGAGCTGTTTTTT.

On this clone: A junction end diverges from the germline sequence, so it may reflect a read error. The chain joins TRBV9 to TRBJ1-2; no firm D call. This CDR3 comprises 12 residues. Germline V gene data show CDR1 as SGDLS and CDR2 as YYNGEE. CDR3 region: CASSDHLGGYTF. Written as DNA, the CDR3 is TGTGCCAGTAGCGACCACTTAGGGGGCTACACCTTC.